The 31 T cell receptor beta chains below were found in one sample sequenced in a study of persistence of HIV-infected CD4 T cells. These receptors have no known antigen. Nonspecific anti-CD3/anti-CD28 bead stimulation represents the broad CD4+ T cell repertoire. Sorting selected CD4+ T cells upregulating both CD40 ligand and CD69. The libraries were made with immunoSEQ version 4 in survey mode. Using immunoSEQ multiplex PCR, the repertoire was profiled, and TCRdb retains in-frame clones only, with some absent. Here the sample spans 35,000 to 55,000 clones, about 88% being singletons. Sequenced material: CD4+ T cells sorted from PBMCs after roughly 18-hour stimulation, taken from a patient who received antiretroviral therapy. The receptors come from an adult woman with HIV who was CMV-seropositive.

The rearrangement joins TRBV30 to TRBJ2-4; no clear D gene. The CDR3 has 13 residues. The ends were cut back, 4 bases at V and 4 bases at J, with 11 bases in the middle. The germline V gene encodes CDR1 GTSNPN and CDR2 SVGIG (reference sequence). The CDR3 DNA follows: TGTGCCTGGACCCCGGACGGAAAAAACATTCAGTACTTC. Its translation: CAWTPDGKNIQYF.

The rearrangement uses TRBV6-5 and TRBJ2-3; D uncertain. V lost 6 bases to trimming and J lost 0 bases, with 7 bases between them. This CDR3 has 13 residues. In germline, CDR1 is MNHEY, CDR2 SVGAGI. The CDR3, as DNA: TGTGCCAGCAGCGTACCTAGCACAGATACGCAGTATTTT. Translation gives CASSVPSTDTQYF.

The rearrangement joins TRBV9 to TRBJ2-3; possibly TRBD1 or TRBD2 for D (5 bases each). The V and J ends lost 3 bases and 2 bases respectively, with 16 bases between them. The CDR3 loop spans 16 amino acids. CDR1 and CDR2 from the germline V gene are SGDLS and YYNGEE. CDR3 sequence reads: CASSAGWNGATDTQYF. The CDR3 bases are TGTGCCAGCAGCGCCGGGTGGAACGGGGCCACAGATACGCAGTATTTT.

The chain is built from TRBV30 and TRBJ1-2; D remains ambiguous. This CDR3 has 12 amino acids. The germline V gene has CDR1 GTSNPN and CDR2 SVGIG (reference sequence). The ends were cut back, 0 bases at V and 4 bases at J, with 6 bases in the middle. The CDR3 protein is CAWSVTGYGYTF. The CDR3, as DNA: TGTGCCTGGAGTGTAACCGGCTATGGCTACACCTTC.

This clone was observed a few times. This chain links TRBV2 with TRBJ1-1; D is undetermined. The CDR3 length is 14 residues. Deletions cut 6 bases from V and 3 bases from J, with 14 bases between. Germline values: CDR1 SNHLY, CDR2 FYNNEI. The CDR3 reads CASSLNGRDTEAFF. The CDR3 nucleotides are TGTGCCAGCAGCCTGAACGGACGGGACACTGAAGCTTTCTTT.

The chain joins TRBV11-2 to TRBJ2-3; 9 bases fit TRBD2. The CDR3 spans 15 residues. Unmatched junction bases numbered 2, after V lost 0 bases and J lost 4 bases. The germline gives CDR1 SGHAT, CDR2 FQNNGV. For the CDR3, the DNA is TGTGCCAGCAGCTTAGATCAGCGGGGGGCAGATACGCAGTATTTT. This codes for CASSLDQRGADTQYF.

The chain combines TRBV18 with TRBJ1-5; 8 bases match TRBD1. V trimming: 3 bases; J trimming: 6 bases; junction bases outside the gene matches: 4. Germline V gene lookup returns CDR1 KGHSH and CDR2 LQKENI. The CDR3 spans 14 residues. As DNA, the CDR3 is TGTGCCAGCTCACCCGGACAGGGCGGTCAGCCCCAGCATTTT. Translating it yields CASSPGQGGQPQHF.

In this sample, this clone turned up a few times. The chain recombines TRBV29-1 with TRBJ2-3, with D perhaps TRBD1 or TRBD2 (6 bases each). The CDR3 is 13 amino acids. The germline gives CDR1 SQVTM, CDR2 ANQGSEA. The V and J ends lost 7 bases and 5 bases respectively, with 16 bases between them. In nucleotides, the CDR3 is TGCAGCGCTGCGGACAAGGGGGGAGATACGCAGTATTTT. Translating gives CSAADKGGDTQYF.

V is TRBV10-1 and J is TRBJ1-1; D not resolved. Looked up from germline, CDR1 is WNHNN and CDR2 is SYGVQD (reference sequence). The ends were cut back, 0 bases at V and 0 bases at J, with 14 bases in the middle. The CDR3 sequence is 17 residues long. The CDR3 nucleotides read TGCGCCAGCAGTGAGTCTACGAAGGGCCCTATGAACACTGAAGCTTTCTTT. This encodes CASSESTKGPMNTEAFF.

CDR3 in amino acids: CSISAGDTGELFF. The CDR3, as DNA: TGCAGCATTTCCGCGGGGGACACCGGGGAGCTGTTTTTT. The chain links TRBV29-1 to TRBJ2-2; 7 positions match TRBD2. This CDR3 contains 13 residues. With V trimmed by 8 bases and J by 3 bases, 6 bases remained unmatched. Germline V gene sequence: CDR1 SQVTM, CDR2 ANQGSEA.

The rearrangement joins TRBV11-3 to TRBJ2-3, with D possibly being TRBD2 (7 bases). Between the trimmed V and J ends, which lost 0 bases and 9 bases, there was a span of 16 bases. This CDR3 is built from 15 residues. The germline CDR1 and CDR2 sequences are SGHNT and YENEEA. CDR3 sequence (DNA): TGTGCCAGCAGCTTAGACGGGGGGCTTGGGCAGACGCAGTATTTT. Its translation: CASSLDGGLGQTQYF.

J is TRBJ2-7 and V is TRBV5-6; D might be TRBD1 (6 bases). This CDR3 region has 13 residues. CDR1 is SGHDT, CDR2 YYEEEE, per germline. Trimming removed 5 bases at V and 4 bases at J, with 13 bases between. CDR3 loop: CASRETGYYEQYF. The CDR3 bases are TGTGCCAGCAGAGAGACAGGTTATTACGAGCAGTACTTC.

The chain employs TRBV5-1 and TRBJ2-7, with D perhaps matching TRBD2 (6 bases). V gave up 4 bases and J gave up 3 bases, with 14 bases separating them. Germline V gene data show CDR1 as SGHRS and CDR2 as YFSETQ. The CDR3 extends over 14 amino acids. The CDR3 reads CASSAGLHLYEQYF. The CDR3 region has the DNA TGCGCCAGCAGCGCGGGACTGCACCTCTACGAGCAGTACTTC. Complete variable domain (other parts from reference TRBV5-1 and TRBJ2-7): KAGVTQTPRYLIKTRGQQVTLSCSPISGHRSVSWYQQTPGQGLQFLFEYFSETQRNKGNFPGRFSGRQFSNSRSEMNVSTLELGDSALYLCASSAGLHLYEQYFGPGTRLTVT.

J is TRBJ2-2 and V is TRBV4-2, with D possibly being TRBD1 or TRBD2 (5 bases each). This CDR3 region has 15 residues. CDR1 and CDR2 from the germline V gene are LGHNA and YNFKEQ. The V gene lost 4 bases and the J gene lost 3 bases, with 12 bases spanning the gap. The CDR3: CASSPAGRDTGELFF. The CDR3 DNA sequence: TGTGCCAGCAGCCCAGCAGGGCGGGACACCGGGGAGCTGTTTTTT.

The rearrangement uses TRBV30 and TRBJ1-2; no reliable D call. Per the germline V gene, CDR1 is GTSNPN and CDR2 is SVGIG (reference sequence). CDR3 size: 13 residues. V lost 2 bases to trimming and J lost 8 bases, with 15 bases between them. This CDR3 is CAWSKGGMKGYTF. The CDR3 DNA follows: TGTGCCTGGAGTAAAGGCGGAATGAAGGGCTACACCTTC.

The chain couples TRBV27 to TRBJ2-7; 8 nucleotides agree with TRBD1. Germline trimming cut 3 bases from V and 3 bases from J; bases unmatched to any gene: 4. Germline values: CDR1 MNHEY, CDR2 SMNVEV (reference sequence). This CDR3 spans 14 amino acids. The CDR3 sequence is CASSFRGPRYEQYF. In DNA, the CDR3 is TGTGCCAGCAGTTTCAGGGGGCCTCGCTACGAGCAGTACTTC.

The CDR3 here is CASSEVPSRYEQYV. The CDR3 DNA is TGTGCCAGCAGTGAGGTTCCTAGCCGCTACGAGCAGTACGTC. V gene TRBV6-1 combines with J gene TRBJ2-7; maybe TRBD2 (5 bases). Trimming stripped 3 bases from V and 3 bases from J, with 12 bases between. Germline CDR1 is MNHNS and CDR2 is SASEGT. This CDR3 comprises 14 residues.

The CDR3 loop reads CSVSRGNTIYF. Here the CDR3 DNA reads TGCAGCGTAAGCCGGGGAAACACCATATATTTT. V usage is TRBV29-1 and J usage is TRBJ1-3; D gene unclear. In germline, CDR1 is SQVTM, CDR2 ANQGSEA. The V end lost 6 bases, the J end lost 4 bases, and 7 bases lay between the germline ends. The CDR3 contains 11 residues.

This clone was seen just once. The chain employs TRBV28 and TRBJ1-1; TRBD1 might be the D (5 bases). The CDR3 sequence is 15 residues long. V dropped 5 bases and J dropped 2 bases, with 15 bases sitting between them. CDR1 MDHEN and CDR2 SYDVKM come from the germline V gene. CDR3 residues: CASSAHRDGNTEAFF. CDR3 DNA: TGTGCCAGCAGTGCCCACCGGGACGGTAACACTGAAGCTTTCTTT.

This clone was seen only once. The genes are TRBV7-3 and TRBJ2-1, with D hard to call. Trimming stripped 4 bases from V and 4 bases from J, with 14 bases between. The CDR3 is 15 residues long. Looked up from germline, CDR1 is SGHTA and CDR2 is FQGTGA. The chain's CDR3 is CASSSRLRRYNEQFF. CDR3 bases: TGTGCCAGCAGCTCCAGACTCCGCCGGTACAATGAGCAGTTCTTC.

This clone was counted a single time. CDR3 sequence (DNA): TGCGCCAGCAGCCCTGAGACGCGGACCCAGTACTTC. This translates into CASSPETRTQYF. The chain combines TRBV5-1 with TRBJ2-5, with unresolved D. Trimming cost V 4 bases and J 7 bases, with 11 bases left between them. CDR3 length: 12 residues. Germline assignment: CDR1 SGHRS and CDR2 YFSETQ.

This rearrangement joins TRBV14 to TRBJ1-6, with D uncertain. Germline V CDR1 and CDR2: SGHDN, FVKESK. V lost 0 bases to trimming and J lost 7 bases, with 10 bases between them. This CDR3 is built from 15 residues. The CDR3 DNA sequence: TGTGCCAGCAGCCAAGATCTGGGTCCGAATTCACCCCTCCACTTT. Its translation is CASSQDLGPNSPLHF.

As DNA, the CDR3 is TGTGCCAGCAGCCGTCCCCCGGGAACTGAAGCTTTCTTT. Amino acids: CASSRPPGTEAFF. V gene TRBV2 combines with J gene TRBJ1-1; no clear D gene. V was shortened by 6 bases and J by 5 bases, with 13 bases between the two germline ends. This CDR3 is 13 amino acids long. Looked up from germline, CDR1 is SNHLY and CDR2 is FYNNEI.

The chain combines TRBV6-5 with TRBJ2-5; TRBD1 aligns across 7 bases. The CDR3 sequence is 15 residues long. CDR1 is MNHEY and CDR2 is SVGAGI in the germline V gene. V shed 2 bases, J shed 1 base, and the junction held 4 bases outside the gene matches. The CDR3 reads CASSYHDRAQETQYF. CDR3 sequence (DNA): TGTGCCAGCAGTTACCACGACAGGGCCCAAGAGACCCAGTACTTC.

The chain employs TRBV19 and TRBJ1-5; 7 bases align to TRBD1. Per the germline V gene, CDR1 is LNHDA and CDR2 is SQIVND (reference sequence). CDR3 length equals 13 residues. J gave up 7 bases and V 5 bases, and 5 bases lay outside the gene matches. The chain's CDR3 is CASSQGVRQPQHF. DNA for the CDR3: TGTGCCAGTAGTCAGGGGGTTCGACAGCCCCAGCATTTT.

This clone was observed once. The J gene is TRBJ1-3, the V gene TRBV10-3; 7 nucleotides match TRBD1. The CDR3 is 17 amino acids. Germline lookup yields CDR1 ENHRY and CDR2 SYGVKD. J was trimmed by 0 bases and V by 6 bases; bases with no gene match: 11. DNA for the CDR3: TGTGCCATCAGCCGGGACAGTAAGTGGGGCTCTGGAAACACCATATATTTT. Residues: CAISRDSKWGSGNTIYF.

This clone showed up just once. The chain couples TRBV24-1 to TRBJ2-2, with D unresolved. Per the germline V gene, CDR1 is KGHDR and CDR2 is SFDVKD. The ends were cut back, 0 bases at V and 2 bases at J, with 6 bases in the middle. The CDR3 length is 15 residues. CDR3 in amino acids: CATSDLGGNTGELFF. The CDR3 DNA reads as TGTGCCACCAGTGATTTGGGTGGTAACACCGGGGAGCTGTTTTTT.

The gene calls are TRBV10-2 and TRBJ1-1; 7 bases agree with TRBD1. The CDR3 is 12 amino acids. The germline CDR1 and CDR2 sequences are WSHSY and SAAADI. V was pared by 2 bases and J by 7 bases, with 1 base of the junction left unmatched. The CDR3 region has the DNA TGCGCCAGCAGTGAGGGGGACAGTGAAGCTTTCTTT. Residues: CASSEGDSEAFF.

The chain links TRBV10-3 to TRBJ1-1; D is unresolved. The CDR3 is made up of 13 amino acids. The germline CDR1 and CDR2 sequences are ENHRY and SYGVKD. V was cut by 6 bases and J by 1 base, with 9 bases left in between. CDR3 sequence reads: CAISKNSNTEAFF. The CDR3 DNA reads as TGTGCCATCAGCAAAAATTCGAACACTGAAGCTTTCTTT.

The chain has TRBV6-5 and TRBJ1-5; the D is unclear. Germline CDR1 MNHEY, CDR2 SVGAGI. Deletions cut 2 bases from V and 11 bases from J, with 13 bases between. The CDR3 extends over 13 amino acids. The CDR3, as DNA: TGTGCCAGCAGTTACAGAATCGGGTTGTCCCAGCATTTT. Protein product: CASSYRIGLSQHF.

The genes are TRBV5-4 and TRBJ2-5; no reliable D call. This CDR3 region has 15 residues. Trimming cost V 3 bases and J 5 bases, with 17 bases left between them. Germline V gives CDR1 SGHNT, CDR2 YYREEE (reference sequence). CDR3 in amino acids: CASSSRGNLGETQYF. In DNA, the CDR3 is TGTGCCAGCAGCTCGCGAGGCAATCTGGGGGAGACCCAGTACTTC.